These 18 T cell receptor beta chains were all obtained from the same sample, sequenced in a study of blood T cell repertoires in COVID-19. The repertoire was sequenced with immunoSEQ multiplex PCR; TCRdb's copy has only in-frame clones and lacks some. The table lists around 100,000 clones, approximately 84% of them singletons. The sequenced material came from peripheral blood. The receptors shown here come from a human donor in a cohort sampled during active COVID-19.

For this clone: Since the CDR3 does not end with the conserved phenylalanine or tryptophan, this likely comes from a read error. No DNA is shown, since the ends of the CDR3 on it are uncertain; the CDR3 is the one TCRdb lists. V gene TRBV12-2 combines with J gene TRBJ2-7; the listed D gene, TRBD1, was not tested against the DNA. TRBV12-2 is classified as a pseudogene. The CDR3 has 16 amino acids, counting both end residues. CDR3 sequence reads: CASRLASTGQHYEQYL.

For the CDR3, the DNA is TGTGCCAGCAGGATTAGCGGGGCCACCGGGGAGCTGTTTTTT. It is translated as CASRISGATGELFF. The chain combines TRBV6-5 with TRBJ2-2, with 8 positions matching TRBD2. From germline, CDR1 is MNHEY and CDR2 SVGAGI. J was trimmed by 4 bases and V by 6 bases; bases with no gene match: 4. CDR3 length equals 14 residues.

The J gene is TRBJ2-3, the V gene TRBV4-2; D unresolved. The length of the CDR3 is 18 residues. From germline, CDR1 is LGHNA and CDR2 YNFKEQ. V dropped 2 bases and J dropped 4 bases, with 22 bases sitting between them. In nucleotides, the CDR3 is TGTGCCAGCAGCCAAAGAGCCGTAACCCCTATGATGGCAGATACGCAGTATTTT. Translation gives CASSQRAVTPMMADTQYF.

The V gene is TRBV2, the J gene TRBJ1-2; 9 bases map to TRBD1. The V gene end was trimmed by 6 bases and the J gene end by 1 base; junction bases not matched to a gene: 3. The CDR3 runs 14 residues. CDR1 and CDR2 from the germline V gene are SNHLY and FYNNEI. CDR3 amino acids: CASRTGGSNYGYTF. The CDR3 DNA follows: TGTGCCAGCAGGACAGGGGGGAGTAACTATGGCTACACCTTC.

In its sample, this clone was seen once. The rearrangement uses TRBV6-2 or TRBV6-3 and TRBJ1-1, with TRBD1 matching 7 bases. This CDR3 region has 15 residues. Unmatched junction bases numbered 7, after V lost 5 bases and J lost 1 base. Germline CDR1 reads MNHEY; CDR2 reads SVGEGT. As DNA, the CDR3 is TGTGCCAGCAGTCCAGACAGGGATCCGAACACTGAAGCTTTCTTT. Residues: CASSPDRDPNTEAFF.

This chain joins TRBV7-3 and TRBJ1-1; D ambiguous. Germline lookup yields CDR1 SGHTA and CDR2 FQGTGA. Trimming took 1 base from V and 4 from J, leaving 10 bases between them. The CDR3 spans 14 residues. CDR3 protein: CASSLKAPSTEAFF. CDR3 DNA sequence: TGTGCCAGCAGCTTAAAAGCCCCAAGCACTGAAGCTTTCTTT.

The gene calls are TRBV24-1 and TRBJ1-2; TRBD1 matches 10 bases. J lost 4 bases, V lost 4 bases, and 8 bases had no gene match. CDR3 size: 16 residues. Germline values: CDR1 KGHDR, CDR2 SFDVKD. CDR3 amino acids: CATSDPRTGGVYGYTF. Written as DNA, the CDR3 is TGTGCCACCAGTGACCCTAGGACAGGGGGTGTCTATGGCTACACCTTC.

V gene TRBV27 combines with J gene TRBJ2-5; TRBD2 matches 13 bases. Germline CDR1 and CDR2: MNHEY and SMNVEV (reference sequence). The ends lost 6 bases at V and 7 bases at J; junction bases unmatched: 8. The length of the CDR3 is 15 residues. The CDR3 DNA reads TGTGCCAGCAGCCTACTAGCGGGGGGGCCCGGGACCCAGTACTTC. It yields the protein CASSLLAGGPGTQYF.

The chain couples TRBV7-3 to TRBJ2-5; D gene ambiguous. V lost 5 bases and J lost 2, with 12 bases in between. This CDR3 has 14 amino acids. Germline V lookup: CDR1 SGHTA, CDR2 FQGTGA. The DNA for the CDR3 is TGTGCCAGCAGCATTAACGGCGGACAAGAGACCCAGTACTTC. It translates to CASSINGGQETQYF.

The chain combines TRBV7-8 with TRBJ1-5, with D possibly matching TRBD1 (6 bases). CDR1 and CDR2 from the germline V gene are SGHVS and FQNEAQ. The CDR3 loop spans 15 amino acids. The germline V and J ends were trimmed by 1 base and 4 bases, with 11 bases remaining between them. In DNA form, the CDR3 reads TGTGCCAGCAGCTTAGAGGGGGGGGGTAATCAGCCCCAGCATTTT. Translated, it gives CASSLEGGGNQPQHF.

The chain has TRBV15 and TRBJ1-2; the D gene is possibly TRBD1 (5 bases). Trimming shortened V by 2 bases and J by 5 bases, and 18 bases separated the two germline ends. Germline CDR1 and CDR2: LNHNV and YYDKDF (reference sequence). This CDR3 has 16 residues. Written as DNA, the CDR3 is TGTGCCACCAGCAGACCTCGGGGGGGGACTGCGTATGGCTACACCTTC. This codes for CATSRPRGGTAYGYTF.

The gene calls are TRBV7-9 and TRBJ2-7, with D possibly matching TRBD1 (6 bases). The V and J ends lost 4 bases and 2 bases respectively, with 18 bases between them. The CDR3 contains 16 residues. CDR1 is SEHNR and CDR2 is FQNEAQ in the germline V gene (reference sequence). The DNA for the CDR3 is TGTGCCAGCAGCTATGATTTGGGGGCAGGGGCCTACGAGCAGTACTTC. It encodes CASSYDLGAGAYEQYF.

This clone was counted once. The gene calls are TRBV9 and TRBJ2-7; TRBD1 aligns across 10 bases. Trimming cost V 0 bases and J 6 bases; bases outside gene matches: 6. The length of the CDR3 is 15 residues. Looked up from germline, CDR1 is SGDLS and CDR2 is YYNGEE. This CDR3 reads CASSVEGDRGREQYF. CDR3 nucleotide sequence: TGTGCCAGCAGCGTAGAGGGCGACAGGGGGCGCGAGCAGTACTTC.

The chain employs TRBV4-2 and TRBJ1-2; 7 bases map to TRBD1. Trimming at V came to 4 bases and at J to 0 bases, leaving 5 bases not matched to a gene. The germline CDR1 and CDR2 sequences are LGHNA and YNFKEQ. The CDR3 has 15 residues. The CDR3 bases are TGTGCCAGCAGCCCGGACAGGAACGCTAACTATGGCTACACCTTC. It yields the protein CASSPDRNANYGYTF.

The chain is built from TRBV3-1 (or the pseudogene TRBV3-2) and TRBJ2-7; D not resolved. Looked up from germline, CDR1 is LGHDT and CDR2 is YNNKEL (reference sequence). The length of the CDR3 is 15 residues. V was trimmed by 3 bases and J by 4 bases, leaving 16 bases between them. The DNA of the CDR3 is TGTGCCAGCAGCCAGACTTTCCTTACAACTTACGAGCAGTACTTC. This translates into CASSQTFLTTYEQYF.

V is TRBV9 and J is TRBJ1-6; D gene unclear. This CDR3 is built from 14 residues. V lost 0 bases to trimming and J lost 8 bases, with 9 bases between them. Looked up from germline, CDR1 is SGDLS and CDR2 is YYNGEE. This chain's CDR3 is CASSVVPSDSPLHF. The CDR3 DNA sequence: TGTGCCAGCAGCGTAGTCCCGAGTGATTCACCCCTCCACTTT.

In this sample, this clone turned up once. The gene calls are TRBV6-5 and TRBJ2-3, with a tentative D call TRBD2 (6 bases). Germline-derived CDR1 and CDR2 are MNHEY and SVGAGI. V was pared by 8 bases and J by 0 bases, with 9 bases between. This CDR3 comprises 13 residues. This CDR3 is CASGGTSTDTQYF. For the CDR3, the DNA is TGTGCCAGCGGGGGGACTAGCACAGATACGCAGTATTTT.

This clone has just one count. The genes are TRBV7-2 and TRBJ1-2; tentatively, D is TRBD1 (5 bases). Germline CDR1 is SGHTA and CDR2 is FQGNSA. The V end lost 1 base, the J end lost 0 bases, and 9 bases lay between the germline ends. The CDR3 runs 15 residues. The CDR3 spells CASSLVRTTNYGYTF. Here the CDR3 DNA reads TGTGCCAGCAGCTTAGTCCGGACAACTAACTATGGCTACACCTTC.